One and the same sample provided the 27 T cell receptor beta chains below, sequenced in a study of T cells after posttransplantation cyclophosphamide. Data came from immunoSEQ multiplex PCR; TCRdb stores just in-frame clones and leaves some out. The sample includes about 33,000 clones, none of them occurring once. Material for sequencing was PBMCs. The receptors come from a woman aged 30 to 39 in good health and a related stem cell transplant donor.

This clone appeared a few times. This chain uses TRBV12-3 or TRBV12-4 with TRBJ2-3, with TRBD2 matching 8 bases. Trimming cost V 6 bases and J 12 bases; bases outside gene matches: 20. The CDR3 totals 16 residues. CDR3 sequence reads: CASSPDGVQHSGTQYF. The CDR3 DNA reads as TGTGCCAGCAGCCCCGACGGGGTCCAGCATAGCGGGACACAGTATTTT.

This clone was seen ten or more times. The chain has TRBV19 and TRBJ2-4; D gene uncertain. Looked up from germline, CDR1 is LNHDA and CDR2 is SQIVND (reference sequence). V was cut by 1 base and J by 10 bases, with 11 bases left in between. This CDR3 is built from 13 residues. As DNA, the CDR3 is TGTGCCAGTAGTATAGGGGCAGCAACAATTCAGTACTTC. Protein product: CASSIGAATIQYF.

This clone was counted only a few times. V gene TRBV12-3 or TRBV12-4 combines with J gene TRBJ2-4, with 8 bases lining up with TRBD1. The CDR3 is 18 residues long. Trimming at V came to 7 bases and at J to 0 bases, leaving 14 bases not matched to a gene. In nucleotides, the CDR3 is TGTGCCAGCAACCTAGGACAGGGCGATCGGGTAGCCAAAAACATTCAGTACTTC. Translated, it gives CASNLGQGDRVAKNIQYF.

This clone was counted at least ten times. The chain uses TRBV29-1 and TRBJ2-1; 8 nucleotides align to TRBD1. The CDR3 runs to 12 residues. J lost 6 bases, V lost 7 bases, and 5 bases had no gene match. Germline CDR1 reads SQVTM; CDR2 reads ANQGSEA. CDR3 DNA: TGCAGCGGGGGACAGGTGGGCAATGAGCAGTTCTTC. Translating it yields CSGGQVGNEQFF.

There are many counts of this clone. The CDR3 sequence: CAGGAVPQHF. The CDR3 DNA follows: TGTGCCGGAGGGGCAGTCCCCCAGCATTTT. The V and J genes are TRBV28 and TRBJ1-5; perhaps TRBD1 as D (5 bases). Germline CDR1 MDHEN, CDR2 SYDVKM. Trimming took 11 bases from V and 10 from J, leaving 12 bases between them. This CDR3 region has 10 residues.

This clone came up many times. This chain uses TRBV18 with TRBJ1-1; TRBD1 matches at 7 bases. J was trimmed by 3 bases and V by 3 bases; bases with no gene match: 4. Germline CDR1 KGHSH, CDR2 LQKENI. The CDR3 is 14 residues long. CDR3 in amino acids: CASSPPQGYTEAFF. The CDR3 DNA is TGTGCCAGCTCACCCCCACAGGGGTACACTGAAGCTTTCTTT.

The chain joins TRBV9 to TRBJ2-3; TRBD1 might be the D (5 bases). The germline V gene has CDR1 SGDLS and CDR2 YYNGEE. Trimming removed 3 bases at V and 0 bases at J, with 5 bases between. This CDR3 comprises 13 residues. CDR3 bases: TGTGCCAGCAGCGGACAGAGCACAGATACGCAGTATTTT. Amino acid sequence: CASSGQSTDTQYF.

This clone is judged medium-sized. The chain is built from TRBV14 and TRBJ1-4, with D possibly matching TRBD1 (6 bases). Per germline, CDR1 SGHDN and CDR2 FVKESK. V lost 5 bases and J lost 5, with 12 bases in between. The CDR3 extends over 14 amino acids. CDR3 DNA: TGTGCCAGCAGCGAAAACAGGGCGAATGAAAAACTGTTTTTT. This sequence encodes CASSENRANEKLFF.

This clone was recorded at least ten times. V and J are TRBV7-9 and TRBJ1-3; D might be TRBD1 (5 bases). V dropped 5 bases and J dropped 2 bases, with 16 bases sitting between them. Per germline, CDR1 SEHNR and CDR2 FQNEAQ (reference sequence). The CDR3 runs to 16 residues. The chain's CDR3 is CASSPLSGSAGNTIYF. The DNA for the CDR3 is TGTGCCAGCAGCCCCCTCTCAGGGTCTGCTGGAAACACCATATATTTT.

This clone was picked up many times. The chain combines TRBV5-4 with TRBJ1-1, with D perhaps matching TRBD1 (6 bases). The V and J ends lost 6 bases and 7 bases respectively, with 10 bases between them. This CDR3 contains 11 residues. Germline CDR1 SGHNT, CDR2 YYREEE (reference sequence). The CDR3, as DNA: TGTGCCAGCAACGGACAGCATGAAGCTTTCTTT. Residues: CASNGQHEAFF.

Many counts were recorded for this clone. The chain has TRBV27 and TRBJ1-2; D perhaps matches TRBD1 (6 bases). V was clipped by 8 bases and J by 5 bases, with 12 bases between them. The CDR3 spans 12 residues. Germline-derived CDR1 and CDR2 are MNHEY and SMNVEV (reference sequence). CDR3 nucleotide sequence: TGTGCCAGCGGCACAGGGTTTTATGGCTACACCTTC. As protein: CASGTGFYGYTF.

This clone was recorded many times. The chain carries TRBV12-3 or TRBV12-4 and TRBJ1-1; 8 positions agree with TRBD1. The CDR3 is 14 amino acids. J lost 7 bases, V lost 1 base, and 5 bases had no gene match. CDR3 sequence: CASSLVTDRVEAFF. CDR3 nucleotide sequence: TGTGCCAGCAGTTTAGTAACGGACAGGGTTGAAGCTTTCTTT.

This clone has at least ten counts. The V gene is TRBV6-2 or TRBV6-3, the J gene TRBJ2-5, with 9 bases lining up with TRBD2. The trim removed 2 bases at V and 1 base at J, leaving 5 bases unmatched. The germline gives CDR1 MNHEY, CDR2 SVGEGT. This CDR3 is 16 amino acids long. The CDR3 coding sequence is TGTGCCAGCAGTTACCCGCGGGGGGGAATCCAAGAGACCCAGTACTTC. Amino acid sequence: CASSYPRGGIQETQYF.

This clone came up many times. The chain carries TRBV19 and TRBJ1-2; D gene unclear. The length of the CDR3 is 15 residues. Between the trimmed V and J ends, which lost 1 base and 6 bases, there was a span of 15 bases. The germline gives CDR1 LNHDA, CDR2 SQIVND (reference sequence). The CDR3 DNA reads TGTGCCAGTAGTATAGCTAGCACATTTCAGGATGGCTACACCTTC. This encodes CASSIASTFQDGYTF.

This clone occurred many times. The chain links TRBV12-5 to TRBJ1-4; 9 bases map to TRBD1. V trimming: 6 bases; J trimming: 2 bases; junction bases outside the gene matches: 19. The CDR3 is 20 amino acids. CDR1 is LGHNT, CDR2 FRNRAP, per germline. The CDR3 DNA reads TGTGCTAGTGGCCCGACGCCGAAACAGGGGGCGGGCGTTACTAATGAAAAACTGTTTTTT. It yields the protein CASGPTPKQGAGVTNEKLFF.

The gene calls are TRBV6-1 and TRBJ1-6; tentatively, D is TRBD1 (5 bases). Looked up from germline, CDR1 is MNHNS and CDR2 is SASEGT. Trimming left V 7 bases short and J 8 bases short, with 12 bases between. The CDR3 extends over 13 amino acids. The CDR3 loop reads CASTSRVYSPLHF. In nucleotides, the CDR3 is TGTGCCAGCACCTCCAGGGTTTATTCACCCCTCCACTTT.

This clone was counted ten times or more. The chain joins TRBV29-1 to TRBJ1-4; possibly TRBD1 for D (6 bases). The CDR3 extends over 13 amino acids. V was pared by 6 bases and J by 7 bases, with 15 bases between. Germline CDR1 is SQVTM and CDR2 is ANQGSEA. DNA of the CDR3: TGCAGCGTACACACAGGGTTGGGTGAAAAACTGTTTTTT. This sequence encodes CSVHTGLGEKLFF.

This clone has ten or more counts. This chain connects TRBV4-3 to TRBJ1-4; D may be TRBD1 (6 bases). Germline V gene sequence: CDR1 LGHNA, CDR2 YSLEER. V was clipped by 0 bases and J by 1 base, with 15 bases between them. The CDR3 extends over 18 amino acids. The CDR3 is CASSQDLGGHETNEKLFF. The CDR3 coding sequence is TGCGCCAGCAGCCAAGATCTCGGGGGGCATGAAACTAATGAAAAACTGTTTTTT.

This clone was recorded many times. The V and J genes are TRBV27 and TRBJ1-2; no clear D gene. The CDR3 is made up of 13 amino acids. Germline V gene data show CDR1 as MNHEY and CDR2 as SMNVEV (reference sequence). The ends were cut back, 5 bases at V and 2 bases at J, with 9 bases in the middle. In nucleotides, the CDR3 is TGTGCCAGCAGTCCAGACACCAACTATGGCTACACCTTC. It codes for CASSPDTNYGYTF.

This clone was detected ten times or more. The chain recombines TRBV12-3 or TRBV12-4 with TRBJ2-2, with D possibly being TRBD1 (6 bases). The CDR3 has 14 amino acids. V was clipped by 4 bases and J by 3 bases, with 9 bases between them. CDR3 sequence (DNA): TGTGCCAGCAGTTGGGGACAAGACACCGGGGAGCTGTTTTTT. Translation: CASSWGQDTGELFF.

This clone was detected many times. The rearrangement joins TRBV19 to TRBJ1-1, with 7 bases aligning to TRBD1. The CDR3 runs to 13 residues. Germline V gene data show CDR1 as LNHDA and CDR2 as SQIVND (reference sequence). V was pared by 9 bases and J by 1 base, with 5 bases of the junction left unmatched. The CDR3 here is CASQGVWNTEAFF. DNA of the CDR3: TGTGCCAGCCAGGGGGTTTGGAACACTGAAGCTTTCTTT.

This clone has a count of ten or more. This chain connects TRBV7-6 to TRBJ1-6; D uncertain. The CDR3 extends over 16 amino acids. Germline-derived CDR1 and CDR2 are SGHVS and FNYEAQ. V lost 5 bases, J lost 0 bases, and 11 bases lay in between. The DNA for the CDR3 is TGTGCCAGCAGCCCCCGTGGGCGCTCCTATAATTCACCCCTCCACTTT. Encoded protein: CASSPRGRSYNSPLHF.

At least ten counts were recorded for this clone. V usage is TRBV4-3 and J usage is TRBJ1-4, with D maybe TRBD1 (6 bases). Germline V gene data show CDR1 as LGHNA and CDR2 as YSLEER. Trimming stripped 0 bases from V and 4 bases from J, with 12 bases between. The length of the CDR3 is 16 residues. DNA of the CDR3: TGCGCCAGCAGCCAAGACCCGACAGGTGATAATGAAAAACTGTTTTTT. Encoded protein: CASSQDPTGDNEKLFF.

The chain has TRBV29-1 and TRBJ2-5; 16 bases line up with TRBD2. The junction had 5 bases not matched to a gene; V was cut back by 5 bases and J by 5 bases. Looked up from germline, CDR1 is SQVTM and CDR2 is ANQGSEA. The CDR3 length is 15 residues. CDR3 bases: TGCAGCGTTTCCGGGACTAGCGGGGGGGCCGAGACCCAGTACTTC. Encoded protein: CSVSGTSGGAETQYF. The variable domain in full, with the rest retrieved from reference TRBV29-1 and TRBJ2-5, is SAVISQKPSRDICQRGTSLTIQCQVDSQVTMMFWYRQQPGQSLTLIATANQGSEATYESGFVIDKFPISRPNLTFSTLTVSNMSPEDSSIYLCSVSGTSGGAETQYFGPGTRLLVL.

This clone was observed at least ten times. V usage is TRBV7-2 and J usage is TRBJ2-7; possible D gene TRBD1, 5 bases. The CDR3 loop spans 12 amino acids. Trimming removed 3 bases at V and 4 bases at J, with 7 bases between. Germline V lookup: CDR1 SGHTA, CDR2 FQGNSA. The CDR3 DNA is TGTGCCAGCAGCTTGAACAGGTACGAGCAGTACTTC. It is translated as CASSLNRYEQYF.

This clone has a count of ten or more. The genes are TRBV27 and TRBJ2-7, with 9 bases that match TRBD1. The ends lost 5 bases at V and 2 bases at J; junction bases unmatched: 7. The CDR3 runs to 15 residues. The germline CDR1 and CDR2 sequences are MNHEY and SMNVEV (reference sequence). This chain's CDR3 is CASSGTGMGTYEQYF. CDR3 sequence (DNA): TGTGCCAGCAGTGGGACAGGGATGGGAACCTACGAGCAGTACTTC.

This clone was seen at least ten times. V is TRBV6-5 and J is TRBJ2-7; a possible D gene is TRBD1 (6 bases). The CDR3 has 16 residues. V lost 0 bases, J lost 3 bases, and 15 bases lay in between. CDR1 and CDR2 (germline): MNHEY, SVGAGI. CDR3 sequence (DNA): TGTGCCAGCAGTTACTCGTGGACAGAACCCATCTACGAGCAGTACTTC. The encoded protein is CASSYSWTEPIYEQYF.